The entry that follows covers one T cell receptor beta chain sequence. This clone was picked up a small number of times. The antigen it binds to is not known. Base qualities are not provided; no much larger clone lies one nucleotide away. This sample stems from a study of neoadjuvant nivolumab and ipilimumab in lung cancer (dated by TCRdb to the early 2020s). Background on the whole study: Intravenous nivolumab was dosed at 3 mg/kg on days 1, 15 and 29, and in the combination arm ipilimumab 1 mg/kg was added on day 1 only. In the trial, around 43 patients with operable NSCLC were treated, of whom some 23 were randomized to nivolumab monotherapy and roughly 21 to nivolumab plus ipilimumab. TCR repertoires were compared between pretherapy (baseline) peripheral blood and tumors resected at surgery after neoadjuvant immune checkpoint blockade. The major pathologic response (MPR) rate in the intention-to-treat population in each study arm was designated as the primary trial endpoint. Matched pretherapy and resected tumor pairs were analyzed for seven patients: four treated with nivolumab and three with nivolumab plus ipilimumab. Study-wide findings and limitations: TCR richness in pretherapy blood showed a positive correlation with richness in tumors resected after neoadjuvant therapy (Spearman R of about 0.81). There was no significant correlation between TCR clonality and pathologic tumor regression, and just a single major-pathologic-response sample was available for the clonality-regression analysis. TCR richness and clonality were greater in resected tumors than in tumor-adjacent uninvolved lung, and increases were seen in more dual-therapy-treated tumors. A small number of samples was subjected to TCR sequencing. From pretherapy to surgery, tumor T-cell richness and clonality increased in three of three dual-therapy tumors but in only two of four nivolumab-treated tumors.

The library was obtained by the immunoSEQ multiplex PCR assay. In the paper's pipeline: Repertoires were summarized by richness and clonality, and significantly expanded and contracted clones were identified between pre- and post-therapy samples. Held by TCRdb, this immuneACCESS table contains in-frame sequences only and omits some clones. Under half of the omission traces to an unresolved V gene where checked; the cause of the rest is unknown. V and J calls and clone size follow that table, whereas D and trimming were derived from the DNA. The sample yields 17,000 or so clones; 65% to 85% were counted once. Of the sample, about 7.8% is held by the ten largest clones. The time point label corresponds to: at surgical resection after neoadjuvant nivolumab +/- ipilimumab. The samples were obtained from NEOSTAR, a phase 2 randomized trial that tested neoadjuvant nivolumab or nivolumab plus ipilimumab, followed by surgery, in operable NSCLC.

This clonotype originated in an adult with non-small cell lung cancer. Sequenced material: tumor tissue, taken after neoadjuvant nivolumab, alone or with ipilimumab, at or shortly before surgery.

The bases read TGCGCCAGCAGCTTGGGAGGGAATAATTCACCCCTCCACTTT. The encoded protein is CASSLGGNNSPLHF. The chain uses TRBV5-1 and TRBJ1-6, with the D gene too uncertain to name. Taken from cysteine to phenylalanine, the CDR3 has 14 residues. This entry keeps only the CDR3 DNA: 42 bases, framed from base 1. The V and J ends are trimmed by 0 bases and 5 bases, leaving 6 bases between them. CDR1 and CDR2, looked up from the germline V gene, are SGHRS and YFSETQ.